The 21 T cell receptor beta chains listed next were all sequenced from one sample in a study of control samples from healthy donors and cancer patients (dated by TCRdb to about 2020). The method behind the library was the immunoSEQ multiplex PCR assay. TCRdb obtained this table from immuneACCESS and retained in-frame rearrangements with V and J assigned. These tables miss some clones; where compared with another copy, unresolved V genes account for less than half of the shortfall, and the remainder is unexplained. This sample comprises approximately 130,000 clones, about 87% of them detected only once. The biggest ten clones account for about 12% of the sample. The sequencing sample was made of blood. These receptors all stem from a young man in good health.

This rearrangement joins TRBV6-5 to TRBJ2-1, with D hard to call. This CDR3 comprises 14 residues. The V gene's germline CDR1 is MNHEY and CDR2 SVGAGI. V was shortened by 4 bases and J by 5 bases, with 12 bases between the two germline ends. This CDR3 is CASSSTVTNNEQFF. The CDR3, as DNA: TGTGCCAGCAGTTCGACGGTCACGAACAATGAGCAGTTCTTC.

The chain employs TRBV6-5 and TRBJ1-6; 8 nucleotides match TRBD1. The CDR3 has 14 residues. V trimming: 7 bases; J trimming: 14 bases; junction bases outside the gene matches: 13. CDR1 is MNHEY, CDR2 SVGAGI, per germline. The CDR3 loop is CASTAGTGGRALHF. The CDR3 nucleotides are TGTGCCAGCACCGCGGGGACAGGCGGAAGAGCCCTCCACTTT.

V gene TRBV7-2 combines with J gene TRBJ2-5; D gene uncertain. The CDR3 is made up of 14 amino acids. Germline assignment: CDR1 SGHTA and CDR2 FQGNSA. Trimming removed 5 bases at V and 4 bases at J, with 14 bases between. CDR3 amino acids: CASSPPARGETQYF. The DNA for the CDR3 is TGTGCCAGCAGCCCTCCGGCCCGCGGAGAGACCCAGTACTTC. The full variable domain, in which reference TRBV7-2 and TRBJ2-5 provide the parts outside the CDR3, is GAGVSQSPSNKVTEKGKDVELRCDPISGHTALYWYRQSLGQGLEFLIYFQGNSAPDKSGLPSDRFSAERTGGSVSTLTIQRTQQEDSAVYLCASSPPARGETQYFGPGTRLLVL.

CDR3 bases: TGCAGCGTTGAAGATCTAATCGGACTAGCGGGGGGTAATCATGAGCAGTTCTTC. Translation: CSVEDLIGLAGGNHEQFF. The chain carries TRBV29-1 and TRBJ2-1, with TRBD2 matching 14 bases. CDR1 is SQVTM and CDR2 is ANQGSEA in the germline V gene. J gave up 8 bases and V 0 bases, and 12 bases lay outside the gene matches. There are 18 residues in the CDR3.

This CDR3 is CSASEGQGPQETQYF. The CDR3 DNA follows: TGCAGTGCTAGTGAAGGACAGGGGCCCCAAGAGACCCAGTACTTC. J is TRBJ2-5 and V is TRBV20-1; TRBD1 aligns across 9 bases. Trimming took 3 bases from V and 1 from J; bases not matched to a gene: 6. The CDR3 length is 15 residues. From germline, CDR1 is DFQATT and CDR2 SNEGSKA (reference sequence).

The table lists this clone with a few counts. The V gene is TRBV11-3, the J gene TRBJ2-1; 11 nucleotides match TRBD2. This CDR3 has 20 amino acids. Germline V gene lookup returns CDR1 SGHNT and CDR2 YENEEA. V shed 3 bases, J shed 8 bases, and the junction held 21 bases outside the gene matches. DNA for the CDR3: TGTGCCAGCAGCTTGGGTGTCACTAGCGGGGGATTCAAAAGGCTCGATGAGCAGTTCTTC. Protein: CASSLGVTSGGFKRLDEQFF.

The rearrangement uses TRBV7-3 and TRBJ2-5, with D perhaps matching TRBD1 (6 bases). V lost 5 bases to trimming and J lost 2 bases, with 9 bases between them. The germline CDR1 and CDR2 sequences are SGHTA and FQGTGA. This CDR3 spans 13 amino acids. The CDR3 DNA reads TGTGCCAGCAGCCCAGGGGTTCAAGAGACCCAGTACTTC. Protein sequence: CASSPGVQETQYF.

This clone was recorded once. V gene TRBV19 combines with J gene TRBJ1-2, with a tentative D call TRBD1 (5 bases). This CDR3 has 14 amino acids. Germline assignment: CDR1 LNHDA and CDR2 SQIVND (reference sequence). V was clipped by 7 bases and J by 5 bases, with 17 bases between them. The chain's CDR3 is CASKGTGSLYGYTF. The CDR3 region has the DNA TGTGCCAGTAAGGGAACAGGCTCCTTATATGGCTACACCTTC. The full variable domain, with the rest looked up from reference TRBV19 and TRBJ1-2, is DGGITQSPKYLFRKEGQNVTLSCEQNLNHDAMYWYRQDPGQGLRLIYYSQIVNDFQKGDIAEGYSVSREKKESFPLTVTSAQKNPTAFYLCASKGTGSLYGYTFGSGTRLTVV.

The chain is built from TRBV29-1 and TRBJ1-1; 9 nucleotides align to TRBD1. Unmatched junction bases numbered 6, after V lost 7 bases and J lost 0 bases. CDR1 is SQVTM, CDR2 ANQGSEA, per germline. The CDR3 consists of 14 residues. The CDR3 coding sequence is TGCAGCGGACAGACAGGGGGTCTGAACACTGAAGCTTTCTTT. It yields the protein CSGQTGGLNTEAFF. The full variable domain, rest sourced from reference TRBV29-1 and TRBJ1-1, is SAVISQKPSRDICQRGTSLTIQCQVDSQVTMMFWYRQQPGQSLTLIATANQGSEATYESGFVIDKFPISRPNLTFSTLTVSNMSPEDSSIYLCSGQTGGLNTEAFFGQGTRLTVV.

The V call is TRBV5-1, the J call TRBJ2-5; 9 bases match TRBD2. The CDR3 covers 15 residues. Germline V CDR1 and CDR2: SGHRS, YFSETQ. The trim removed 6 bases at V and 5 bases at J, leaving 11 bases unmatched. DNA for the CDR3: TGCGCCAGCAACCGCGGGGGGGCCTTTCGGGAGACCCAGTACTTC. Protein product: CASNRGGAFRETQYF.

The rearrangement links TRBV30 to TRBJ1-1, with a weak D call TRBD1 (6 bases). V was trimmed by 7 bases and J by 4 bases, leaving 13 bases between them. The V gene's germline CDR1 is GTSNPN and CDR2 SVGIG (reference sequence). The length of the CDR3 is 12 residues. DNA of the CDR3: TGTGCCTTACAGGGAGGTGGCACTGAAGCTTTCTTT. Its translation: CALQGGGTEAFF.

V and J are TRBV5-6 and TRBJ1-5; TRBD1 matches 8 bases. Unmatched junction bases numbered 14, after V lost 4 bases and J lost 5 bases. The CDR3 spans 17 residues. Germline CDR1 reads SGHDT; CDR2 reads YYEEEE. CDR3 amino acids: CASSRFFLTGGDQPQHF. The CDR3 coding sequence is TGTGCCAGCAGCCGATTCTTCCTTACAGGGGGAGATCAGCCCCAGCATTTT.

This clone was seen once. The J gene is TRBJ1-6, the V gene TRBV21-1. TRBV21-1 is deemed a pseudogene. The CDR3 length is 17 residues. The DNA of the CDR3 is TGTGCCAGCAGCAAAATGGCGAAGGCCTTCTATAATTCACCCCTCCACTTT. This gives the protein CASSKMAKAFYNSPLHF.

This chain links TRBV6-1 with TRBJ1-5, with TRBD1 as a possible D gene (5 bases). V shed 1 base and J shed 7 bases, with 14 bases lying between them. The CDR3 spans 15 residues. Germline V gene lookup returns CDR1 MNHNS and CDR2 SASEGT. Here the CDR3 reads CASSEVGLGGQPQHF. CDR3 coding DNA: TGTGCCAGCAGTGAAGTGGGGCTAGGAGGCCAGCCCCAGCATTTT.

This rearrangement joins TRBV14 to TRBJ1-2, with a weak D call TRBD1 (6 bases). This CDR3 has 14 residues. V was clipped by 5 bases and J by 3 bases, with 13 bases between them. Germline-derived CDR1 and CDR2 are SGHDN and FVKESK. The CDR3 reads CASSYTGMDYGYTF. The CDR3 DNA is TGTGCCAGCAGCTACACAGGGATGGACTATGGCTACACCTTC.

This chain connects TRBV11-2 to TRBJ1-1; D may be TRBD1 (6 bases). Germline V gene data show CDR1 as SGHAT and CDR2 as FQNNGV. The V and J ends lost 1 base and 3 bases respectively, with 9 bases between them. There are 14 residues in the CDR3. CDR3 bases: TGTGCCAGCAGCTTAGTATGGACAGACACTGAAGCTTTCTTT. Residues: CASSLVWTDTEAFF.

The gene calls are TRBV7-9 and TRBJ1-1; 7 bases align to TRBD1. CDR3 length: 12 residues. V gave up 4 bases and J gave up 7 bases; unmatched junction bases: 3. Germline V gene sequence: CDR1 SEHNR, CDR2 FQNEAQ (reference sequence). The CDR3 spells CASSSDRVEAFF. The CDR3 DNA sequence: TGTGCCAGCAGCTCCGACAGGGTTGAAGCTTTCTTT.

The chain carries TRBV28 and TRBJ1-2, with 8 bases that match TRBD1. This CDR3 comprises 14 residues. V was pared by 3 bases and J by 8 bases, with 8 bases of the junction left unmatched. From germline, CDR1 is MDHEN and CDR2 SYDVKM. CDR3 nucleotides: TGTGCCAGCAGTTTGGGGGCAGGGGGCGCGGGCTACACCTTC. Translated: CASSLGAGGAGYTF.

V gene TRBV9 combines with J gene TRBJ2-2; D is uncertain. The CDR3 consists of 13 residues. Germline-derived CDR1 and CDR2 are SGDLS and YYNGEE. Trimming cost V 0 bases and J 7 bases, with 7 bases left between them. CDR3 nucleotide sequence: TGTGCCAGCAGCGTAGTAGAAGTCGGGGAGCTGTTTTTT. Translation: CASSVVEVGELFF.

The chain is built from TRBV4-2 and TRBJ2-6; D may be TRBD1 (5 bases). Looked up from germline, CDR1 is LGHNA and CDR2 is YNFKEQ. The CDR3 has 14 amino acids. Deletions cut 1 base from V and 9 bases from J, with 10 bases between. The CDR3 here is CASSQGDRDNVLTF. The CDR3 bases are TGTGCCAGCAGCCAAGGTGACAGAGACAACGTCCTGACTTTC.

V usage is TRBV5-1 and J usage is TRBJ1-1; D ambiguous. Trimming removed 9 bases from V and 4 bases from J, with 10 bases in between. Germline values: CDR1 SGHRS, CDR2 YFSETQ. The CDR3 is made up of 11 amino acids. The CDR3 loop reads CATQSGTEAFF. The CDR3 coding sequence is TGCGCCACCCAAAGCGGCACTGAAGCTTTCTTT.